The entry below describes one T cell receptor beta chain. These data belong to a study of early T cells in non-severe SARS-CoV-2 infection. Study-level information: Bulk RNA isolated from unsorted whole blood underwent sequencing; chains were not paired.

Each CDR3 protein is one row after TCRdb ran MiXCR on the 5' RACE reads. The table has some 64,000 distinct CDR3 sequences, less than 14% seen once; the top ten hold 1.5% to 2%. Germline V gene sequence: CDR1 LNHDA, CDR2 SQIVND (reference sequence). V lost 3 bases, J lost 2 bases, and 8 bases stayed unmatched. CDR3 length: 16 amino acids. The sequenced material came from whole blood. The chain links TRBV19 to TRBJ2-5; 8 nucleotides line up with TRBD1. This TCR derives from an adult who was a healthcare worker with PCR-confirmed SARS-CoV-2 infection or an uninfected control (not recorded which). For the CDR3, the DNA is TGTGCCAGTAGTATCTCCCCACGACAGGGGCAAGAGACCCAGTACTTC. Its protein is CASSISPRQGQETQYF.